The following is a T cell receptor (beta chain) sequence with its context. Its antigen is not identified. Primers included in the PCR were 60 Vbeta and 13 Jbeta primers. Some clones are missing from TCRdb's copy, which holds only in-frame ones; the method was immunoSEQ multiplex PCR. This sample carries approximately 160,000 clones, around 80% of them seen once, and the ten largest clones take less than 1.5%. This CDR3 comprises 12 residues. V was shortened by 0 bases and J by 6 bases, with 3 bases between the two germline ends. The germline gives CDR1 MNHNY, CDR2 SVGAGI (reference sequence). This entry is derived from a study of cytomegalovirus exposure and HLA in healthy donors. General study findings and limits: Earlier analysis looked at TCR beta V segments, and most were productive about 90% or about 30% of the time. Using the classifier, cytomegalovirus status was reportedly diagnosed with high specificity and sensitivity. Cytomegalovirus-associated TCR beta chains were listed, numbering more than 150.

This TCR was sampled from a young woman in good health and CMV-seropositive. V and J are TRBV6-6 and TRBJ1-5; D gene ambiguous. Sequencing was carried out using PBMCs. In nucleotides, the CDR3 is TGTGCCAGCAGTTACTCGAGTCAGCCCCAGCATTTT. The encoded protein is CASSYSSQPQHF.